This T cell receptor beta chain was retrieved from a study of read filtering for tumor transcriptome and immune sequencing. Worth noting for this clonotype: What it binds is not known.

The library was built from around 0.4 ug RNA with molecular barcoded adaptors for alpha/delta and beta/gamma chains. In TCRdb, the reads were re-called with MiXCR into one record per CDR3 protein. The sample shows around 30,000 distinct CDR3 sequences, around 18% of them seen only once. Findings and caveats of the study: Dropping single-read clonotypes raised IR-seq and RNA-seq shared-clonotype correlation.

With 5 bases removed from V and 0 bases from J, the gap between germline ends came to 12 bases. This CDR3 is 15 amino acids long. Germline CDR1 and CDR2: MGHRA and YSYEKL. This chain links TRBV4-1 with TRBJ2-3; perhaps D is TRBD1 or TRBD2 (6 bases each). This clonotype was obtained from a donor aged 40 or older with multiple myeloma. Sequencing used a population of CD138-negative cells sorted from bone marrow. The CDR3 bases are TGCGCCAGCAGCTCGGGGGACACTAGCACAGATACGCAGTATTTT. Its translation is CASSSGDTSTDTQYF.